The clone carrying this T cell receptor (beta chain) has ten or more counts. Its antigen is still unknown. CDR1 and CDR2 from the germline V gene are SGHAT and FQNNGV. The CDR3 has 15 residues. Trimming took off 5 bases at V and 8 bases at J, with 16 bases between the two ends. This sample is drawn from a study of blood T cells in healthy people across ages. The second PCR ran about 6 to 12 cycles with a sample-barcoded 5' primer and J-beta primers. TCRdb reprocessed the 5' RACE reads with MiXCR, giving one entry per CDR3 protein. The sample lists 650,000 to 700,000 distinct CDR3 sequences, less than 40% occurring once. Study-wide findings and caveats: Roughly linear age-related decline in beta diversity appeared, significant by age 40.

The origin of this receptor is a woman of 80 years or more in good health. The specimen was blood. The V gene is TRBV11-2, the J gene TRBJ1-6; D remains ambiguous. The CDR3 region is CASSQLGGGDSPLHF. DNA for the CDR3: TGTGCCAGCAGCCAGTTGGGAGGAGGAGATTCACCCCTCCACTTT.